The source of this TCR beta chain is a study of graft-versus-host responses after intestinal transplantation. Looking at the study overall: Recipients across the board were started on anti-thymocyte globulin induction, then kept on tacrolimus and steroids for about three years.

TCRdb keeps only in-frame clones here, not all; method: immunoSEQ multiplex PCR. The sample records 80,000 or so clones, about 92% being singletons. General observations from the study: Researchers found GvH clones in recipient marrow, and some showed up first in ileum or blood.

Germline CDR1 is SGHRS and CDR2 is YFSETQ. The CDR3 totals 14 residues. V shed 0 bases, J shed 3 bases, and the junction held 2 bases outside the gene matches. On this clone itself: Its antigen is unknown.

The receptor was derived from a human patient who received an intestinal transplant, so some T cells may come from the graft donor. Sequences were derived from PBMCs, sampled 98 days after intestinal transplantation. This chain uses TRBV5-1 with TRBJ1-2; 7 bases are shared with TRBD1. The CDR3 sequence: CASSLAGTDYGYTF. The CDR3 bases are TGCGCCAGCAGCTTGGCAGGGACAGACTATGGCTACACCTTC.